This is a list of T cell receptor beta chains from one sample in a study of molecular identifiers for immune sequencing clone quantification. TCRdb re-derived calls from the PCR reads in MiXCR, one entry per CDR3 protein. The data show under 600,000 distinct CDR3 sequences, about 20% seen once. Sequencing was performed on naive CD8+ T cells from blood, with Jurkat cell RNA spiked in. Source of these receptors: a human donor in good health. Some libraries in this study had Jurkat cell RNA spiked in. Both conserved end residues are part of each CDR3. D genes are given only for firm matches. A row's size may be missing; if present it is once, few, many or a size class.

abundance	v_gene	j_gene	d_gene	CDR3aa	CDR3nt
.	TRBV3-1	TRBJ2-7	.	CASSPGPTAYEQYF	TGTGCCAGCAGCCCCGGGCCCACAGCCTACGAGCAGTACTTC
many	TRBV30	TRBJ2-3	.	CAWSVNPDTQYF	TGTGCCTGGAGTGTAAATCCAGATACGCAGTATTTT
many	TRBV30	TRBJ2-7	.	CAWSVMREQYF	TGTGCCTGGAGTGTTATGAGGGAGCAGTACTTC
few	TRBV7-9	TRBJ2-7	.	CASSPDGSAYEQYF	TGTGCCAGCAGCCCGGATGGGTCAGCCTACGAGCAGTACTTC
.	TRBV7-9	TRBJ2-1	.	CASEEGPEQFF	TGTGCCAGCGAAGAGGGCCCTGAGCAGTTCTTC
.	TRBV6-5	TRBJ2-3	TRBD1	CASSPHGTDMQYF	TGTGCCAGCAGTCCGCATGGGACAGATATGCAGTATTTT
.	TRBV3-1	TRBJ1-1	.	CASSQETQNTEAFF	TGTGCCAGCAGCCAAGAGACGCAGAACACTGAAGCTTTCTTT
few	TRBV20-1	TRBJ1-2	.	CSARGTYNYGYTF	TGCAGTGCTAGAGGGACGTATAACTATGGCTACACCTTC
many	TRBV6-6	TRBJ2-1	TRBD2	CASSNTGLAVLLGDNEQFF	TGTGCCAGCAGTAACACGGGACTAGCGGTCCTACTGGGGGACAATGAGCAGTTCTTC
.	TRBV4-1	TRBJ2-7	TRBD1	CASSLLAAGTGTYEQYF	TGCGCCAGCAGCCTACTTGCAGCTGGGACAGGGACTTACGAGCAGTACTTC
.	TRBV24-1	TRBJ2-2	.	CATGEGADTGELFF	TGTGCCACCGGGGAGGGGGCGGACACCGGGGAGCTGTTTTTT
many	TRBV4-1	TRBJ1-6	.	CASSQDHAYNSPLHF	TGCGCCAGCAGCCAAGATCACGCCTATAATTCACCCCTCCACTTT
many	TRBV28	TRBJ2-7	.	CASTRSSYEQCF	TGTGCCAGTACAAGGAGCTCCTACGAGCAGTGCTTC
many	TRBV5-1	TRBJ1-5	.	CASSLGDGNQPQHF	TGCGCCAGCAGCTTGGGAGACGGCAATCAGCCCCAGCATTTT
many	TRBV24-1	TRBJ1-5	.	CATSEGMSWDQPQHF	TGTGCCACCAGTGAGGGCATGAGCTGGGATCAGCCCCAGCATTTT
many	TRBV25-1	TRBJ2-7	.	CASSDRYPGGGSTYEQYF	TGTGCCAGCAGTGACCGCTACCCCGGGGGAGGTAGCACCTACGAGCAGTACTTC
few	TRBV7-2	TRBJ2-1	.	CASSMGWVANNEQFF	TGTGCCAGCAGCATGGGTTGGGTAGCAAACAATGAGCAGTTCTTC
.	TRBV6-2/TRBV6-3	TRBJ2-3	TRBD2	CASSPGLAGDHTDTQYF	TGTGCCAGCAGTCCCGGACTAGCGGGAGACCACACAGATACGCAGTATTTT
many	TRBV9	TRBJ2-3	TRBD2	CASSPSGGATDTQYF	TGTGCCAGCAGCCCCAGCGGGGGGGCAACAGATACGCAGTATTTT
many	TRBV6-5	TRBJ2-6	.	CASSYFQGESAGANVLTF	TGTGCCAGCAGTTACTTCCAAGGGGAATCCGCTGGGGCCAACGTCCTGACTTTC
few	TRBV12-3/TRBV12-4	TRBJ2-1	.	CASRPLFGGPVYNEQFF	TGTGCCAGCAGGCCCCTTTTCGGGGGGCCGGTATACAATGAGCAGTTCTTC
many	TRBV25-1	TRBJ2-7	.	CASSAGGADEQYF	TGTGCCAGCAGTGCCGGGGGCGCGGACGAGCAGTACTTC
many	TRBV5-6	TRBJ1-1	.	CASRRVPEAFF	TGTGCCAGCAGAAGGGTACCTGAAGCTTTCTTT
.	TRBV27	TRBJ1-1	.	CDSSLSGFTEAFF	TGTGACAGCAGTTTATCGGGGTTCACTGAAGCTTTCTTT
few	TRBV27	TRBJ1-5	TRBD1	CAGSPTGNQPQHF	TGTGCCGGCAGTCCGACAGGGAATCAGCCCCAGCATTTT
many	TRBV6-2/TRBV6-3	TRBJ1-1	.	CASSYIGIEDRRTTEAFF	TGTGCCAGCAGTTACATTGGCATTGAGGACAGACGAACCACTGAAGCTTTCTTT
.	TRBV28	TRBJ2-2	TRBD2	CASSLGGVFANTGELFF	TGTGCCAGCAGTTTGGGGGGGGTTTTCGCGAACACCGGGGAGCTGTTTTTT
few	TRBV9	TRBJ2-7	TRBD2	CASSVSGASYEQYF	TGTGCCAGCAGCGTTAGCGGGGCATCCTACGAGCAGTACTTC
.	TRBV7-2	TRBJ2-7	.	CASSLGSFPSYEQYF	TGTGCCAGCAGCTTAGGGAGTTTCCCCTCCTACGAGCAGTACTTC
few	TRBV9	TRBJ2-7	.	CASSPTRTHEQYF	TGTGCCAGCAGCCCGACGCGGACCCACGAGCAGTACTTC
.	TRBV24-1	TRBJ2-6	.	CATKSSGANVLTF	TGTGCCACCAAAAGCTCTGGGGCCAACGTCCTGACTTTC
.	TRBV4-1	TRBJ2-7	.	CASSPQGQIDSYEQYF	TGCGCCAGCAGCCCCCAAGGACAGATTGACTCCTACGAGCAGTACTTC
many	TRBV27	TRBJ2-1	.	CASSSPGTSSYNEQFF	TGTGCCAGCAGCTCGCCCGGGACAAGCTCCTACAATGAGCAGTTCTTC
.	TRBV9	TRBJ1-3	.	CASSEPQGISGNTIYF	TGTGCCAGCAGCGAGCCCCAGGGAATCTCTGGAAACACCATATATTTT
many	TRBV6-5	TRBJ2-6	.	CASSYRGRANVLTF	TGTGCCAGCAGTTACAGGGGTAGGGCCAACGTCCTGACTTTC
few	TRBV11-2	TRBJ2-7	.	CASSFQTGNYEQYF	TGTGCCAGCAGCTTCCAAACAGGGAACTACGAGCAGTACTTC
.	TRBV25-1	TRBJ2-7	TRBD2	CASSTHPRTSGYEQYF	TGTGCCAGCAGTACCCACCCCCGGACTAGCGGGTACGAGCAGTACTTC
.	TRBV5-1	TRBJ2-1	.	CASSPGHGEQFF	TGCGCCAGCAGCCCGGGGCACGGTGAGCAGTTCTTC
once	TRBV10-3	TRBJ1-1	.	CAISESSGDGEAFF	TGTGCCATCAGTGAGTCGAGCGGGGACGGAGAAGCTTTCTTT
few	TRBV11-2	TRBJ2-7	.	CASSLQGGDEQYF	TGTGCCAGCAGCTTACAGGGGGGGGACGAGCAGTACTTC
.	TRBV4-1	TRBJ1-2	.	CASSQDSTANYGYTF	TGCGCCAGCAGCCAAGATAGCACAGCTAACTATGGCTACACCTTC
.	TRBV10-3	TRBJ2-7	.	CAISDPAYEQYF	TGTGCCATCAGTGACCCTGCCTACGAGCAGTACTTC
many	TRBV27	TRBJ2-7	TRBD2	CASSSSGRLDEQYF	TGTGCCAGCAGTTCGAGCGGGAGGTTGGACGAGCAGTACTTC
many	TRBV29-1	TRBJ2-7	TRBD2	CSPGLGQYEQYF	TGCAGCCCCGGACTAGGACAATACGAGCAGTACTTC
few	TRBV29-1	TRBJ2-1	TRBD1	CSVEPVQGAYGVVDNEQFF	TGCAGCGTTGAGCCCGTGCAGGGGGCCTACGGCGTTGTTGACAATGAGCAGTTCTTC
.	TRBV14	TRBJ1-1	.	CASSRRAPWDTEAFF	TGTGCCAGCAGCCGACGGGCCCCCTGGGACACTGAAGCTTTCTTT